Here is one T cell receptor beta chain with its context. Germline V gene data show CDR1 as LGHNA and CDR2 as YNFKEQ. Trimming removed 1 base at V and 1 base at J, with 9 bases between. The CDR3 has 15 amino acids. This sample is drawn from a study of blood T cell repertoires in COVID-19. Across the whole study: Samples of COVID-19 (acute and convalescent) were obtained from the United States, Italy and Spain. T cells, B-cell-depleted T cells, or PBMCs supplied cDNA or gDNA.

The authors' processing: Estimates of nucleated cell counts were drawn from the amplification of reference gene primers. The repertoire was sequenced with immunoSEQ multiplex PCR; TCRdb's copy has only in-frame clones and lacks some. The DNA gave D and trimming, while V, J and clone size come from that table. The repertoire holds some 19,000 clones, with 70% to 85% as singletons. Material for sequencing was peripheral blood. This TCR derives from a human donor in a cohort sampled during active COVID-19. The V call is TRBV4-2, the J call TRBJ2-3; D gene unclear. CDR3 sequence (DNA): TGTGCCAGCAGCCAAGGAGGCACGGGCACAGATACGCAGTATTTT. As protein: CASSQGGTGTDTQYF.